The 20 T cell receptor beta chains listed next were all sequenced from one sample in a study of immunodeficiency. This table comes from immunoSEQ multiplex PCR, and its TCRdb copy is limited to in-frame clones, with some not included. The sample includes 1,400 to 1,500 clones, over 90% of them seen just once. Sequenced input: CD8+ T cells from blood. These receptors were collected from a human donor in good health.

The chain's CDR3 is CASSLLLSGETQYF. CDR3 DNA sequence: TGTGCCAGCAGTCTCTTGCTCTCGGGGGAGACCCAGTACTTC. This chain uses TRBV27 with TRBJ2-5, with a possible D match to TRBD2 (5 bases). Germline CDR1 reads MNHEY; CDR2 reads SMNVEV (reference sequence). This CDR3 region has 14 residues. Trimming left V 5 bases short and J 5 bases short, with 15 bases between.

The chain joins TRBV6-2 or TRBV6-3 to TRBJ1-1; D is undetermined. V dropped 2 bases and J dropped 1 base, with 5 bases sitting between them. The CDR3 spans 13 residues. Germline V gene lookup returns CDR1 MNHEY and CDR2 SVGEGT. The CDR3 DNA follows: TGTGCCAGCAGTTACCCGGGGAACACTGAAGCTTTCTTT. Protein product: CASSYPGNTEAFF.

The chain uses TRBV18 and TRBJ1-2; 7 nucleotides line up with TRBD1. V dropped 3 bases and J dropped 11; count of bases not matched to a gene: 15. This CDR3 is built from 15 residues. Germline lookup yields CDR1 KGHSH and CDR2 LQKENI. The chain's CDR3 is CASSPPGQSPSLYTF. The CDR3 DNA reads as TGTGCCAGCTCACCTCCGGGACAGAGTCCTAGCTTGTACACCTTC. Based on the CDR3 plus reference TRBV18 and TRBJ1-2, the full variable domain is NAGVMQNPRHLVRRRGQEARLRCSPMKGHSHVYWYRQLPEEGLKFMVYLQKENIIDESGMPKERFSAEFPKEGPSILRIQQVVRGDSAAYFCASSPPGQSPSLYTFGSGTRLTVV.

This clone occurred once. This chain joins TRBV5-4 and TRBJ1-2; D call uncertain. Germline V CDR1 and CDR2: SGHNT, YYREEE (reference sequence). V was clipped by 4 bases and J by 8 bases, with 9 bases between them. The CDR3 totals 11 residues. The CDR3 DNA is TGTGCCAGCAGCCCGGACCCGGGCTACACCTTC. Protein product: CASSPDPGYTF.

The CDR3 nucleotides are TGTGCCACCAGTGAGGGGACGCCTGAGCAGTTCTTC. The encoded protein is CATSEGTPEQFF. The chain is built from TRBV24-1 and TRBJ2-1; D may be TRBD1 or TRBD2 (5 bases each). The V gene lost 4 bases and the J gene lost 9 bases, with 9 bases spanning the gap. CDR1 and CDR2 (germline): KGHDR, SFDVKD. The CDR3 sequence is 12 residues long.

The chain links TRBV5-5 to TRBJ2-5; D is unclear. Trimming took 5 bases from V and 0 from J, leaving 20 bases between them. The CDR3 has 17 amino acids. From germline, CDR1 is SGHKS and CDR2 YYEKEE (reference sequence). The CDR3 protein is CASREEPGGEYQETQYF. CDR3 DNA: TGTGCCAGCAGAGAGGAGCCTGGTGGAGAGTACCAAGAGACCCAGTACTTC.

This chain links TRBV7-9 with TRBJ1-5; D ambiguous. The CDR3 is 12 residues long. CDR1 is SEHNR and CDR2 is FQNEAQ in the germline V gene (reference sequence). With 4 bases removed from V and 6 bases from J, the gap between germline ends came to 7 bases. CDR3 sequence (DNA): TGTGCCAGCAGCTCGGGTGGTCAGCCCCAGCATTTT. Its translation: CASSSGGQPQHF.

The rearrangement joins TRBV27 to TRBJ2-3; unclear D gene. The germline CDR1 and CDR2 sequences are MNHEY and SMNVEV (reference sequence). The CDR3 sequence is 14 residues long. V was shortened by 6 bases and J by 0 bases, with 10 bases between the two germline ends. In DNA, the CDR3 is TGTGCCAGCAGCCCAACCTCTAGCACAGATACGCAGTATTTT. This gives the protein CASSPTSSTDTQYF.

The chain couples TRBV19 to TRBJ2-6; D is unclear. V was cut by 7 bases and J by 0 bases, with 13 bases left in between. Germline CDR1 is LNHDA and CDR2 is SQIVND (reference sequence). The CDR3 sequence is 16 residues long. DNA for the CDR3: TGTGCCAGTACCCCCTCCCAAGCCTCTGGGGCCAACGTCCTGACTTTC. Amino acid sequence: CASTPSQASGANVLTF.

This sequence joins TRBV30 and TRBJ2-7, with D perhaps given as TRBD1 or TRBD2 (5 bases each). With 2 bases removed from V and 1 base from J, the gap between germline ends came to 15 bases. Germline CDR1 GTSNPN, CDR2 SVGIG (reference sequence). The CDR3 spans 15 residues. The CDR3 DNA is TGTGCCTGGAGTAACGGACTGGCAGGGTCCTACGAGCAGTACTTC. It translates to CAWSNGLAGSYEQYF. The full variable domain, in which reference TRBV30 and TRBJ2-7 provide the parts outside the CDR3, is SQTIHQWPATLVQPVGSPLSLECTVEGTSNPNLYWYRQAAGRGLQLLFYSVGIGQISSEVPQNLSASRPQDRQFILSSKKLLLSDSGFYLCAWSNGLAGSYEQYFGPGTRLTVT.

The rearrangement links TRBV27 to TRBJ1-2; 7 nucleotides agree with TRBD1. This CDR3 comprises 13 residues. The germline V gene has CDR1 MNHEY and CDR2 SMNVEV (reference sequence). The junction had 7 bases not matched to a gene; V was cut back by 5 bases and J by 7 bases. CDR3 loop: CASSMRTGSGYTF. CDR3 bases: TGTGCCAGCAGTATGAGGACAGGTAGTGGCTACACCTTC.

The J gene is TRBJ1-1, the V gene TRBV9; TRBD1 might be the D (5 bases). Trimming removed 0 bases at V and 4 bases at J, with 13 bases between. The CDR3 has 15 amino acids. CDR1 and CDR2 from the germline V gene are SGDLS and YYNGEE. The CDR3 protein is CASSVEVGGSTEAFF. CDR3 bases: TGTGCCAGCAGCGTAGAAGTGGGGGGAAGCACTGAAGCTTTCTTT. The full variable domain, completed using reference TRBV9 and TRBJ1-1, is DSGVTQTPKHLITATGQRVTLRCSPRSGDLSVYWYQQSLDQGLQFLIQYYNGEERAKGNILERFSAQQFPDLHSELNLSSLELGDSALYFCASSVEVGGSTEAFFGQGTRLTVV.

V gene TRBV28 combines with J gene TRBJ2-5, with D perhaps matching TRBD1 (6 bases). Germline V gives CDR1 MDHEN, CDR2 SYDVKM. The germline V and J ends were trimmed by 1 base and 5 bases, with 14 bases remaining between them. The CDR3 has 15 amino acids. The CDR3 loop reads CASSLSLGAMETQYF. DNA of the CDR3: TGTGCCAGCAGTTTATCTCTGGGGGCTATGGAGACCCAGTACTTC.

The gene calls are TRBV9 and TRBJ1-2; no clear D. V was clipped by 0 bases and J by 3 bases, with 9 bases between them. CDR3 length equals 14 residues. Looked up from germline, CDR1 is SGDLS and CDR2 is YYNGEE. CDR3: CASSVGYNDYGYTF. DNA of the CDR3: TGTGCCAGCAGCGTAGGTTACAATGACTATGGCTACACCTTC.

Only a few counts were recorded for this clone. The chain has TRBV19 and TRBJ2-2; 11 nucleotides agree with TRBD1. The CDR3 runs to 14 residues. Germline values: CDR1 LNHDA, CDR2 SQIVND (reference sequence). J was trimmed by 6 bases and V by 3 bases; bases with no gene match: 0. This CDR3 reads CASSMGQGAGELFF. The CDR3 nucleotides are TGTGCCAGTAGTATGGGACAGGGGGCCGGGGAGCTGTTTTTT.

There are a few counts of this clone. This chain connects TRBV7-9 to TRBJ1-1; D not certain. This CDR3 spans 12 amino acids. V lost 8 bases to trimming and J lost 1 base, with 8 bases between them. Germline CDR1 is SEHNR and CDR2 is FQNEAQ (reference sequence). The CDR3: CASLPENTEAFF. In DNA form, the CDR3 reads TGTGCCAGCCTACCGGAGAACACTGAAGCTTTCTTT. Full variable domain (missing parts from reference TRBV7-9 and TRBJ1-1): DTGVSQNPRHKITKRGQNVTFRCDPISEHNRLYWYRQTLGQGPEFLTYFQNEAQLEKSRLLSDRFSAERPKGSFSTLEIQRTEQGDSAMYLCASLPENTEAFFGQGTRLTVV.

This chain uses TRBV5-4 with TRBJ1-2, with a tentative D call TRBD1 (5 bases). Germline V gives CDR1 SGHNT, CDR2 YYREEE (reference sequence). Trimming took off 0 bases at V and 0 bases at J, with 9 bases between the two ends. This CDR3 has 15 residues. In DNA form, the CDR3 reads TGTGCCAGCAGCTTGGTAGAACAGGCTAACTATGGCTACACCTTC. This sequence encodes CASSLVEQANYGYTF.

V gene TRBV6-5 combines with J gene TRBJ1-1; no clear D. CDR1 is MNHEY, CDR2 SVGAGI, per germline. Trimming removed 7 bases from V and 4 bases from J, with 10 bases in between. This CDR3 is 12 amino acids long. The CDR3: CASTSVSTEAFF. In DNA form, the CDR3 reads TGTGCCAGCACTTCAGTGTCCACTGAAGCTTTCTTT.

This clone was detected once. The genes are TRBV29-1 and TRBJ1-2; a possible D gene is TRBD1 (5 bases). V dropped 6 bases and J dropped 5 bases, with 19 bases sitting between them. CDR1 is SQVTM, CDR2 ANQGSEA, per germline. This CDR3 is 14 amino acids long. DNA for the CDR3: TGCAGCGTCGACGGGAGGGACTCAACGTATGGCTACACCTTC. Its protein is CSVDGRDSTYGYTF.

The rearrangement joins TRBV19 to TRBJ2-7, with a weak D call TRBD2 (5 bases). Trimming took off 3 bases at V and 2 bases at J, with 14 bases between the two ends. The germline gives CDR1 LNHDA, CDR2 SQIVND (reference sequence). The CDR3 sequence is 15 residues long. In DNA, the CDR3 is TGTGCCAGTAGTATGAGGGCAGAGTTAACCTACGAGCAGTACTTC. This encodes CASSMRAELTYEQYF. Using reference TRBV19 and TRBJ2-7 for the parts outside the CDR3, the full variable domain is DGGITQSPKYLFRKEGQNVTLSCEQNLNHDAMYWYRQDPGQGLRLIYYSQIVNDFQKGDIAEGYSVSREKKESFPLTVTSAQKNPTAFYLCASSMRAELTYEQYFGPGTRLTVT.